The sequence of this T cell receptor beta chain was determined in a study of CD8+CD57+ T cells in acquired aplastic anemia. A note on this clonotype: Its specificity is not known.

Overall study findings and caveats: Patients showed no significant difference from controls in CD8+ Simpson's diversity.

CDR3 length: 16 amino acids. Trimming took 3 bases from V and 0 from J, leaving 12 bases between them. Germline CDR1 ENHRY, CDR2 SYGVKD. Sequenced patients had shown CD8+CD57+ cell expansion by flow cytometry. The blood sampling took place in patients who had so far received no therapy. Genomic DNA served as template for TCR beta VDJ and CDR3 profiling. Each CDR3 protein gets one entry after TCRdb re-called the reads with MiXCR. The sample carries 150,000 to 200,000 distinct CDR3 sequences, roughly 43% recorded once. The chain links TRBV10-3 to TRBJ1-5; TRBD1 is a possible D gene (5 bases). The material sequenced was sorted CD4+, CD8+, or CD8+CD57+ T cells (not recorded which) from PBMCs. The sequence came from a human donor with aplastic anemia. CDR3 region: CAISEGATNSNQPQHF. CDR3 nucleotides: TGTGCCATCAGTGAAGGGGCGACAAATAGCAATCAGCCCCAGCATTTT.